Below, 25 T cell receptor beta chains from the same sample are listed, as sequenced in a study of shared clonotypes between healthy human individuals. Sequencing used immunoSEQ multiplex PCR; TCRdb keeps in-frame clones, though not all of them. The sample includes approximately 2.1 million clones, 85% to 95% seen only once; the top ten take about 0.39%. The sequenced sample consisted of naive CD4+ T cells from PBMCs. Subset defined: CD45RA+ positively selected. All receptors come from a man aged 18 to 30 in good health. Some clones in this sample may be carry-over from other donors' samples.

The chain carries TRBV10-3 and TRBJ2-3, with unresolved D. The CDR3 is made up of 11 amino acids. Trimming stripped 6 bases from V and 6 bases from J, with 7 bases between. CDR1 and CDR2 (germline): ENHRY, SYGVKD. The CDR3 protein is CAISTLDTQYF. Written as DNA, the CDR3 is TGTGCCATCAGCACCCTGGATACGCAGTATTTT.

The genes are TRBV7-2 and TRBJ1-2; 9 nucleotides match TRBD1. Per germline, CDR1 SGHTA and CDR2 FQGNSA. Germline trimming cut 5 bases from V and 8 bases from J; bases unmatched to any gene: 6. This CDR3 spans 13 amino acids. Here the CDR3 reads CASSQDRGRGYTF. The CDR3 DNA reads TGTGCCAGCAGCCAGGACAGGGGAAGAGGCTACACCTTC.

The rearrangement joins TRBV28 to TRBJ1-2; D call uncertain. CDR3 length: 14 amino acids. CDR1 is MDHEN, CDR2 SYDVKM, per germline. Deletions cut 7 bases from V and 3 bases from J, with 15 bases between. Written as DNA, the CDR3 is TGTGCCAGCAAGAGCCCTAGGGATTACTATGGCTACACCTTC. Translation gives CASKSPRDYYGYTF.

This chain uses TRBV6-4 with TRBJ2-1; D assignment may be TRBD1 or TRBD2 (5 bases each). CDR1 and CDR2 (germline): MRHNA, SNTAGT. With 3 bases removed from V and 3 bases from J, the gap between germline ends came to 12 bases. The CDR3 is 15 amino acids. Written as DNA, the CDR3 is TGTGCCAGCAGTGATAGGGGAGCTGGCTACAATGAGCAGTTCTTC. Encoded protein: CASSDRGAGYNEQFF.

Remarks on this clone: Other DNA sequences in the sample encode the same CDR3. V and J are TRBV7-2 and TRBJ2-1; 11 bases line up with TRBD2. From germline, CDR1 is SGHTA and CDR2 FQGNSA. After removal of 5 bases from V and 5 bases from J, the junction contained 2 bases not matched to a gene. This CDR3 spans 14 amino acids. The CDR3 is CASSLGLADNEQFF. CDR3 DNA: TGTGCCAGCAGCCTGGGACTAGCGGACAATGAGCAGTTCTTC.

The chain's CDR3 is CAISDPGQAAYEQYF. CDR3 bases: TGTGCCATCAGTGACCCGGGACAGGCAGCCTACGAGCAGTACTTC. V usage is TRBV10-3 and J usage is TRBJ2-7; 8 bases map to TRBD1. V trimming: 3 bases; J trimming: 2 bases; junction bases outside the gene matches: 6. This CDR3 spans 15 amino acids. The germline gives CDR1 ENHRY, CDR2 SYGVKD.

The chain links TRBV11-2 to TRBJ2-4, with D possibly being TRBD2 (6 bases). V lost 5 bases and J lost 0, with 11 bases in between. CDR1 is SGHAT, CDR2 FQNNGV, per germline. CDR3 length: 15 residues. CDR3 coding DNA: TGTGCCAGCAGCCCGGCGGGGCTAGCCAAAAACATTCAGTACTTC. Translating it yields CASSPAGLAKNIQYF. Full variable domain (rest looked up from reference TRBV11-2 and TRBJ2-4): EAGVAQSPRYKIIEKRQSVAFWCNPISGHATLYWYQQILGQGPKLLIQFQNNGVVDDSQLPKDRFSAERLKGVDSTLKIQPAKLEDSAVYLCASSPAGLAKNIQYFGAGTRLSVL.

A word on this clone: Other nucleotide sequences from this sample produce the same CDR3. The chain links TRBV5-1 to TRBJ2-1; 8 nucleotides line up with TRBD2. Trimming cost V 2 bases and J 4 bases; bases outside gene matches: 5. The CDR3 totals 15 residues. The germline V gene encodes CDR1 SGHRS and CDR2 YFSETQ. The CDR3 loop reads CASSLVAGPYNEQFF. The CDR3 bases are TGCGCCAGCAGCTTAGTAGCGGGGCCTTACAATGAGCAGTTCTTC.

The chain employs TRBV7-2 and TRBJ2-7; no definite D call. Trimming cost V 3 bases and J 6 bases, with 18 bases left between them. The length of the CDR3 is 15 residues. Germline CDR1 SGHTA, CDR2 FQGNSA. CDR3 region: CASSFIRVFPAEQYF. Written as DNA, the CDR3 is TGTGCCAGCAGCTTCATTCGGGTTTTTCCTGCCGAGCAGTACTTC. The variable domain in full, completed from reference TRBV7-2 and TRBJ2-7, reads GAGVSQSPSNKVTEKGKDVELRCDPISGHTALYWYRQSLGQGLEFLIYFQGNSAPDKSGLPSDRFSAERTGGSVSTLTIQRTQQEDSAVYLCASSFIRVFPAEQYFGPGTRLTVT.

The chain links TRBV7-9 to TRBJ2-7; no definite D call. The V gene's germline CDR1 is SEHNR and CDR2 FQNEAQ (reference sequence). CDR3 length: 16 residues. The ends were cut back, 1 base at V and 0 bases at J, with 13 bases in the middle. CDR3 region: CASSLGDSPDSYEQYF. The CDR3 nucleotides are TGTGCCAGCAGCTTAGGGGATAGCCCCGACTCCTACGAGCAGTACTTC. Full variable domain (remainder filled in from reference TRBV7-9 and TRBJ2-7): DTGVSQNPRHKITKRGQNVTFRCDPISEHNRLYWYRQTLGQGPEFLTYFQNEAQLEKSRLLSDRFSAERPKGSFSTLEIQRTEQGDSAMYLCASSLGDSPDSYEQYFGPGTRLTVT.

This chain's CDR3 is CASSLTSTYEQYF. CDR3 coding DNA: TGTGCCAGTAGCCTAACTAGCACCTACGAGCAGTACTTC. The V and J genes are TRBV19 and TRBJ2-7, with D possibly being TRBD2 (6 bases). CDR1 is LNHDA and CDR2 is SQIVND in the germline V gene (reference sequence). The V and J ends lost 6 bases and 2 bases respectively, with 11 bases between them. This CDR3 has 13 amino acids.

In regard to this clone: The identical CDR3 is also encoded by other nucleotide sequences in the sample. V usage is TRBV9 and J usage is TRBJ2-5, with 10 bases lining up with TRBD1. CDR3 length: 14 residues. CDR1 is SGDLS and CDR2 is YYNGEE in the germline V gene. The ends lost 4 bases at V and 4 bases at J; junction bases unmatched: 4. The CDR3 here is CASSPTGGGETQYF. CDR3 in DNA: TGTGCCAGCAGCCCGACAGGGGGCGGAGAGACCCAGTACTTC.

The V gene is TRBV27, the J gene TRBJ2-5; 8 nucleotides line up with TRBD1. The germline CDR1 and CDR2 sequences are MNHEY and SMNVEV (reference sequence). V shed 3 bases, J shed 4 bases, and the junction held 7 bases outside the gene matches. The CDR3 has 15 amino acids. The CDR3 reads CASSFGRGLGETQYF. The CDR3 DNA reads TGTGCCAGCAGTTTCGGCAGGGGGCTCGGAGAGACCCAGTACTTC.

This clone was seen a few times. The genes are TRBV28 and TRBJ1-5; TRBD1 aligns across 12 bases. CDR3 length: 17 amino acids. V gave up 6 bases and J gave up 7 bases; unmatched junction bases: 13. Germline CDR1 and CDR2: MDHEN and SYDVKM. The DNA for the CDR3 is TGTGCCAGCAGAATCACTGGGACAGGGGGCTTGTGGCAGCCCCAGCATTTT. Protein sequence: CASRITGTGGLWQPQHF.

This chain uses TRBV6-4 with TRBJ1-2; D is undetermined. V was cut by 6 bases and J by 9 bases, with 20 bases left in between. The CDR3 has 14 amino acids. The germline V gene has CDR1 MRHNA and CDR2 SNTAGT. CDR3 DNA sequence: TGTGCCAGCAGCAGCGAACCGGGCACACTCAGCTACACCTTC. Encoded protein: CASSSEPGTLSYTF.

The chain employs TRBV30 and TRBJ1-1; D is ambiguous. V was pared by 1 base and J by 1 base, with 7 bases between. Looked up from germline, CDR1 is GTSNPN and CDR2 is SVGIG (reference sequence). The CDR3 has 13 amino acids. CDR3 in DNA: TGTGCCTGGAGTGGCGGCACGAACACTGAAGCTTTCTTT. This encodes CAWSGGTNTEAFF. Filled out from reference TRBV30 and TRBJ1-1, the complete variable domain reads SQTIHQWPATLVQPVGSPLSLECTVEGTSNPNLYWYRQAAGRGLQLLFYSVGIGQISSEVPQNLSASRPQDRQFILSSKKLLLSDSGFYLCAWSGGTNTEAFFGQGTRLTVV.

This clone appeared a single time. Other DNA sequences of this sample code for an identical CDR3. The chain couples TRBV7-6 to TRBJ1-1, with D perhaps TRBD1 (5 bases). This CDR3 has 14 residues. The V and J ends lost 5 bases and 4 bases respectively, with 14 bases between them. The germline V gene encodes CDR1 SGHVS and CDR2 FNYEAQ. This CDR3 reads CASSLASGATEAFF. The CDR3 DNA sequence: TGTGCCAGCAGCCTTGCATCCGGGGCCACTGAAGCTTTCTTT.

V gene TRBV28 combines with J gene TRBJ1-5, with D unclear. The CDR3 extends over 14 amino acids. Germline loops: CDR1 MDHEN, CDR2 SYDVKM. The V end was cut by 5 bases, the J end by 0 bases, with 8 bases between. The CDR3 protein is CASSGTYSNQPQHF. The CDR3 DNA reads TGTGCCAGCAGTGGTACATATAGCAATCAGCCCCAGCATTTT.

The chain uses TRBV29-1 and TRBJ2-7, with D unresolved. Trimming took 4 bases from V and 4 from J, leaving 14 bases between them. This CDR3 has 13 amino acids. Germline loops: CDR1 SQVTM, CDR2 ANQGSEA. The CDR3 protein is CSVGTRLSYEQYF. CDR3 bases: TGCAGCGTTGGAACTCGCCTATCTTACGAGCAGTACTTC.

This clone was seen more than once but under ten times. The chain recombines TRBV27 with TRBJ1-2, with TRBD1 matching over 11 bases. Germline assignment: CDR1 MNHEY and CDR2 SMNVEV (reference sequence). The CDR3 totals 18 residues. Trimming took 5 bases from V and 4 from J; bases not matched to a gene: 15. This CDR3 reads CASSIRSLDRGPGYGYTF. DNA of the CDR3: TGTGCCAGCAGTATCCGCTCCCTGGACAGGGGGCCGGGCTATGGCTACACCTTC.

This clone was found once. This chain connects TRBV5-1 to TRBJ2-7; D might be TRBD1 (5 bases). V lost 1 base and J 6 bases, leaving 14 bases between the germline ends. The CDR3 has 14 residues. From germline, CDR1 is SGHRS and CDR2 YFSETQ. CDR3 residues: CASSLRLQGSEQYF. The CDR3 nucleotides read TGCGCCAGCAGCTTGCGCCTCCAGGGTAGCGAGCAGTACTTC.

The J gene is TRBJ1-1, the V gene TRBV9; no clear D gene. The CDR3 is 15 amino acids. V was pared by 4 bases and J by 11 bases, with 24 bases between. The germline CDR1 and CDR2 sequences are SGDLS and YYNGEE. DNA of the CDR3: TGTGCCAGCAGCTTAATCGTGGACCAGATAGAGGCCGCTTTCTTT. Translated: CASSLIVDQIEAAFF.

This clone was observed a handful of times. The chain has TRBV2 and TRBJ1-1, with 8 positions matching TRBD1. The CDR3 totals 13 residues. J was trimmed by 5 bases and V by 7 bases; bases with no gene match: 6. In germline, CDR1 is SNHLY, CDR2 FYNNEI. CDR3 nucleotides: TGTGCCAGCAAAAGGACAGGGCAAACTGAAGCTTTCTTT. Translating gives CASKRTGQTEAFF. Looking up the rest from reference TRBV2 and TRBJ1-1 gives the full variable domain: EPEVTQTPSHQVTQMGQEVILRCVPISNHLYFYWYRQILGQKVEFLVSFYNNEISEKSEIFDDQFSVERPDGSNFTLKIRSTKLEDSAMYFCASKRTGQTEAFFGQGTRLTVV.

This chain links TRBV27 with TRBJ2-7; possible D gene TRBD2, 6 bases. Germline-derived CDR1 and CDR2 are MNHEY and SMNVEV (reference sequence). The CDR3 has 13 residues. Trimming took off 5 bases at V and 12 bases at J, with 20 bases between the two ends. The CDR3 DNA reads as TGTGCCAGCAGTCCTAACAGTGCCCCGGGACTGTACTTC. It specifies CASSPNSAPGLYF.

The chain's CDR3 is CASSSRVNTEAFF. The CDR3 DNA is TGTGCCAGCAGCTCCCGGGTGAACACTGAAGCTTTCTTT. The chain uses TRBV7-9 and TRBJ1-1; D gene ambiguous. The CDR3 contains 13 residues. Germline V gene sequence: CDR1 SEHNR, CDR2 FQNEAQ (reference sequence). V was pared by 4 bases and J by 0 bases, with 6 bases between.